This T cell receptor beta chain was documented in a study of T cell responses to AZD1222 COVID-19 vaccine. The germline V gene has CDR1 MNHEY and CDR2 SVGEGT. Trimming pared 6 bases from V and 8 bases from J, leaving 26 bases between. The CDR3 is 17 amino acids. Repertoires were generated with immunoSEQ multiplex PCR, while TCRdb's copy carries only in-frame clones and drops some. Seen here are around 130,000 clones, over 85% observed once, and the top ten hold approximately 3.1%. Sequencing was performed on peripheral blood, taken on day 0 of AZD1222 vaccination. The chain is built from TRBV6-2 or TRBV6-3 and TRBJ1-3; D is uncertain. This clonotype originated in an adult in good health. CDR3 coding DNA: TGTGCCAGCAGCCACCGGCCCCTTGGACTACACGGGGACACCATATATTTT. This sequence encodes CASSHRPLGLHGDTIYF.